The 23 T cell receptor beta chains below all came from one sample that was sequenced in a study of early T cells in non-severe SARS-CoV-2 infection. TCRdb itself ran the 5' RACE reads through MiXCR, one entry per CDR3 protein. The table includes approximately 40,000 distinct CDR3 sequences, approximately 10% detected once. Input material: whole blood. These receptors were obtained from an adult who was a healthcare worker with PCR-confirmed SARS-CoV-2 infection or an uninfected control (not recorded which).

V usage is TRBV25-1 and J usage is TRBJ1-6, with TRBD1 matching over 9 bases. Germline V CDR1 and CDR2: MGHDK, SYGVNS. The CDR3 runs to 11 residues. V shed 8 bases, J shed 16 bases, and the junction held 6 bases outside the gene matches. The CDR3: CASGLGQGLHF. Written as DNA, the CDR3 is TGTGCCAGCGGCCTGGGACAGGGACTCCACTTT.

This clonotype has at least ten counts. The rearrangement joins TRBV7-2 to TRBJ1-2; the D is unclear. The germline V gene has CDR1 SGHTA and CDR2 FQGNSA. There are 17 residues in the CDR3. V was shortened by 4 bases and J by 7 bases, with 25 bases between the two germline ends. CDR3 residues: CASSWTPHIYRYFGYTF. The CDR3 bases are TGTGCCAGCAGCTGGACCCCTCACATATATCGGTACTTTGGCTACACCTTC.

This sequence joins TRBV3-1 and TRBJ2-4; TRBD1 agrees at 7 bases. V shed 1 base and J 3 bases; nucleotides not matched to a gene: 9. The CDR3 has 17 amino acids. CDR1 and CDR2 (germline): LGHDT, YNNKEL (reference sequence). The DNA for the CDR3 is TGTGCCAGCAGCCAAGGCAGGGGGAGCTATGGCAAAAACATTCAGTACTTC. The encoded protein is CASSQGRGSYGKNIQYF. Filled out from reference TRBV3-1 and TRBJ2-4, the complete variable domain reads DTAVSQTPKYLVTQMGNDKSIKCEQNLGHDTMYWYKQDSKKFLKIMFSYNNKELIINETVPNRFSPKSPDKAHLNLHINSLELGDSAVYFCASSQGRGSYGKNIQYFGAGTRLSVL.

This clonotype was seen a handful of times. A junction boundary mismatches the germline segment, possibly from a read error. The chain has TRBV6-5 and TRBJ1-6; 12 bases match TRBD1. The CDR3 covers 15 residues. CDR1 MNHEY and CDR2 SVGAGI come from the germline V gene. The chain's CDR3 is CASRSPGTGGSPLHF. The CDR3, as DNA: TGTGCCAGCAGATCGCCCGGGACAGGGGGCTCACCCCTCCATTTT.

This clonotype was seen many times. The rearrangement links TRBV7-9 to TRBJ2-7, with D unresolved. This CDR3 is built from 13 residues. V was cut by 1 base and J by 6 bases, with 10 bases left in between. The germline gives CDR1 SEHNR, CDR2 FQNEAQ (reference sequence). CDR3 sequence: CASSLEWVAEQYF. CDR3 in DNA: TGTGCCAGCAGCTTAGAATGGGTGGCCGAGCAGTACTTC.

This clonotype showed up just a few times. The chain joins TRBV7-2 to TRBJ2-5; D is ambiguous. Trimming stripped 0 bases from V and 7 bases from J, with 12 bases between. CDR1 SGHTA and CDR2 FQGNSA come from the germline V gene. The CDR3 has 14 amino acids. The DNA of the CDR3 is TGTGCCAGCAGCTTAGCTGCGGTAGAGGTGACCCAGTACTTC. Amino acid sequence: CASSLAAVEVTQYF.

In this sample, this clonotype turned up many times. The genes are TRBV5-1 and TRBJ1-1, with D unclear. Trimming took off 0 bases at V and 5 bases at J, with 14 bases between the two ends. The CDR3 runs 15 residues. Germline loops: CDR1 SGHRS, CDR2 YFSETQ. The CDR3 nucleotides read TGCGCCAGCAGCTTGGAGGTGGGCCTCCGGACTGAAGCTTTCTTT. Its protein is CASSLEVGLRTEAFF. The entire variable domain, with the rest obtained from reference TRBV5-1 and TRBJ1-1, is as follows: KAGVTQTPRYLIKTRGQQVTLSCSPISGHRSVSWYQQTPGQGLQFLFEYFSETQRNKGNFPGRFSGRQFSNSRSEMNVSTLELGDSALYLCASSLEVGLRTEAFFGQGTRLTVV.

This clonotype was observed at least ten times. The J gene is TRBJ1-4, the V gene TRBV25-1, with 7 bases fitting TRBD1. Germline values: CDR1 MGHDK, CDR2 SYGVNS. This CDR3 region has 15 residues. Germline trimming cut 6 bases from V and 5 bases from J; bases unmatched to any gene: 9. This CDR3 reads CASSITQGRNEKLFF. The CDR3 coding sequence is TGTGCCAGCAGCATAACACAGGGGAGGAATGAAAAACTGTTTTTT.

This clonotype was seen many times. The J gene is TRBJ2-5, the V gene TRBV18; no firm D call. Trimming cost V 3 bases and J 5 bases, with 7 bases left between them. CDR1 and CDR2 (germline): KGHSH, LQKENI. The length of the CDR3 is 12 residues. In DNA form, the CDR3 reads TGTGCCAGCTCACCGAAGGAGGAGACCCAGTACTTC. This sequence encodes CASSPKEETQYF. The complete variable domain, with remaining parts taken from reference TRBV18 and TRBJ2-5, reads NAGVMQNPRHLVRRRGQEARLRCSPMKGHSHVYWYRQLPEEGLKFMVYLQKENIIDESGMPKERFSAEFPKEGPSILRIQQVVRGDSAAYFCASSPKEETQYFGPGTRLLVL.

This clonotype was counted many times. The chain employs TRBV9 and TRBJ2-1; 12 bases line up with TRBD2. J lost 6 bases, V lost 0 bases, and 7 bases had no gene match. The CDR3 spans 17 residues. CDR1 SGDLS and CDR2 YYNGEE come from the germline V gene. The CDR3: CASSVDLAGGPINEQFF. The CDR3 nucleotides are TGTGCCAGCAGCGTAGATCTAGCGGGGGGGCCAATCAATGAGCAGTTCTTC.

There are many counts of this clonotype. The chain employs TRBV30 and TRBJ2-3, with unresolved D. CDR1 GTSNPN and CDR2 SVGIG come from the germline V gene (reference sequence). The length of the CDR3 is 13 residues. V was shortened by 8 bases and J by 2 bases, with 14 bases between the two germline ends. The CDR3, as DNA: TGTGCCAGAGAGTTAGGAGCCACAGATACGCAGTATTTT. Amino acid sequence: CARELGATDTQYF.

This clonotype was found a few times. The CDR3 region has the DNA TGTGCCAGCAGCTTAGACTTGGGACTTTCCACCGGGGAGCTGTTTTTT. Encoded protein: CASSLDLGLSTGELFF. The chain has TRBV11-2 and TRBJ2-2; D is perhaps TRBD2 (6 bases). Trimming took 0 bases from V and 4 from J, leaving 12 bases between them. The CDR3 contains 16 residues. The germline gives CDR1 SGHAT, CDR2 FQNNGV.

In this sample, this clonotype turned up many times. The V gene is TRBV20-1, the J gene TRBJ1-1, with D unclear. V was pared by 3 bases and J by 4 bases, with 15 bases between. CDR1 DFQATT and CDR2 SNEGSKA come from the germline V gene (reference sequence). This CDR3 is built from 14 residues. For the CDR3, the DNA is TGCAGTGCTAGTCTCGAGGCCTGGGGCACTGAAGCTTTCTTT. This translates into CSASLEAWGTEAFF.

This clonotype was counted at least ten times. The chain has TRBV11-2 and TRBJ1-2; no clear D. The CDR3 is 12 residues long. Trimming took 1 base from V and 3 from J, leaving 3 bases between them. Germline CDR1 and CDR2: SGHAT and FQNNGV. CDR3 sequence reads: CASSLGDYGYTF. The CDR3 nucleotides are TGTGCCAGCAGCTTAGGGGACTATGGCTACACCTTC.

This clonotype has more than one count but fewer than ten. The rearrangement links TRBV10-1 to TRBJ2-3; unclear D gene. The V end lost 2 bases, the J end lost 2 bases, and 5 bases lay between the germline ends. Germline assignment: CDR1 WNHNN and CDR2 SYGVQD (reference sequence). CDR3 length: 13 residues. CDR3 bases: TGCGCCAGCAGTGAGGCAGACACAGATACGCAGTATTTT. The encoded protein is CASSEADTDTQYF.

The genes are TRBV11-1 and TRBJ2-3, with D possibly matching TRBD1 (6 bases). Trimming shortened V by 5 bases and J by 9 bases, and 15 bases separated the two germline ends. The CDR3 covers 13 residues. Germline assignment: CDR1 SGHAT and CDR2 FQDESV (reference sequence). The CDR3 sequence is CASSPRGGQTQYF. CDR3 DNA sequence: TGTGCCAGCAGCCCTAGAGGAGGACAGACGCAGTATTTT.

The V call is TRBV20-1, the J call TRBJ2-1; TRBD2 agrees at 8 bases. Trimming took 5 bases from V and 0 from J; bases not matched to a gene: 6. Germline V gene data show CDR1 as DFQATT and CDR2 as SNEGSKA (reference sequence). CDR3 length: 15 residues. The CDR3 sequence: CSAPVAGSSYNEQFF. CDR3 sequence (DNA): TGCAGTGCTCCAGTAGCGGGGAGCTCCTACAATGAGCAGTTCTTC.

This clonotype was seen ten or more times. The chain employs TRBV11-2 and TRBJ1-5; TRBD1 might be the D (6 bases). Germline CDR1 SGHAT, CDR2 FQNNGV. V dropped 1 base and J dropped 6 bases, with 10 bases sitting between them. This CDR3 is 14 amino acids long. The CDR3 is CASSLGGGSQPQHF. The CDR3 coding sequence is TGTGCCAGCAGCTTAGGAGGGGGAAGTCAGCCCCAGCATTTT.

J is TRBJ2-5 and V is TRBV6-2 or TRBV6-3; TRBD1 matches 8 bases. CDR3 length equals 14 residues. Germline loops: CDR1 MNHEY, CDR2 SVGEGT. The V gene end was trimmed by 8 bases and the J gene end by 5 bases; junction bases not matched to a gene: 10. The CDR3 DNA sequence: TGTGCCAGCGGGGCGACAGGGGACGGGGAGACCCAGTACTTC. Protein: CASGATGDGETQYF.

This clonotype was found many times. V usage is TRBV9 and J usage is TRBJ2-1, with D possibly matching TRBD2 (5 bases). Germline CDR1 SGDLS, CDR2 YYNGEE. The V end was cut by 4 bases, the J end by 9 bases, with 23 bases between. CDR3 length: 16 residues. The CDR3 sequence: CASSIGSGHDGVEQFF. Here the CDR3 DNA reads TGTGCCAGCAGCATCGGCTCGGGCCATGACGGGGTTGAGCAGTTCTTC.

The sample holds many counts of this clonotype. The V call is TRBV5-4, the J call TRBJ2-7; TRBD2 matches 8 bases. There are 15 residues in the CDR3. Unmatched junction bases numbered 7, after V lost 5 bases and J lost 0 bases. Germline V gene lookup returns CDR1 SGHNT and CDR2 YYREEE (reference sequence). CDR3 coding DNA: TGTGCCAGCAGTAGCGGGACGGTGAGCTCCTACGAGCAGTACTTC. Amino acids: CASSSGTVSSYEQYF.

There are many counts of this clonotype. V gene TRBV3-1 combines with J gene TRBJ2-2; no reliable D call. CDR1 and CDR2 from the germline V gene are LGHDT and YNNKEL (reference sequence). The CDR3 totals 16 residues. V was cut by 1 base and J by 5 bases, with 14 bases left in between. In DNA form, the CDR3 reads TGTGCCAGCAGCCAAGTCCGGCGGCCGGAAACCGGGGAGCTGTTTTTT. Its translation is CASSQVRRPETGELFF.

The J gene is TRBJ2-1, the V gene TRBV24-1; no definite D call. Germline V lookup: CDR1 KGHDR, CDR2 SFDVKD. V was cut by 0 bases and J by 8 bases, with 7 bases left in between. The CDR3 runs 13 residues. CDR3 amino acids: CATSDLNSHEQFF. The CDR3 coding sequence is TGTGCCACCAGTGATTTGAACAGCCATGAGCAGTTCTTC.